The 2 T cell receptor beta chains listed next were all sequenced from one sample in a study of blood T cells in healthy people across ages. Primers used in a second PCR of about 6 to 12 cycles were a sample-barcoded 5' primer and a J-beta primer mix. TCRdb independently ran MiXCR on the 5' RACE reads; one entry per CDR3 protein. Among about 1.4 million distinct CDR3 sequences, approximately 59% were seen once, and the ten largest hold about 6.7%. Source material: blood. These TCRs come from a man aged 18-30 years in good health.

The chain employs TRBV6-5 and TRBJ2-2; D not resolved. The germline CDR1 and CDR2 sequences are MNHEY and SVGAGI. The CDR3 is 13 residues long. The V gene lost 7 bases and the J gene lost 2 bases, with 8 bases spanning the gap. CDR3 protein: CASKPGNTGELFF. The CDR3 bases are TGTGCCAGCAAGCCGGGTAACACCGGGGAGCTGTTTTTT.

This clonotype was observed a handful of times. The chain has TRBV20-1 and TRBJ2-7, with a tentative D call TRBD1 (6 bases). Germline V CDR1 and CDR2: DFQATT, SNEGSKA (reference sequence). V shed 0 bases and J shed 0 bases, with 12 bases lying between them. The CDR3 has 15 amino acids. The CDR3 here is CSARDQWGPSYEQYF. CDR3 nucleotides: TGCAGTGCTAGAGATCAATGGGGGCCCTCCTACGAGCAGTACTTC.